These 8 T cell receptor beta chains share one sample of origin, sequenced in a study of Ad26.COV2.S vaccination and SARS-CoV-2 variants. Treatment here: some 20 received Ad26.COV2.S at low or high dose, single or two shots; about 5 received placebo; per-sample allocation not given. Sampling was done on day 63 after the first vaccine or placebo injection. Some clones are missing from TCRdb's copy, which holds only in-frame ones; the method was immunoSEQ multiplex PCR. The sample has 350,000 to 450,000 clones, 80% to 90% seen once. The sample here was peripheral blood, taken in a trial of Ad26.COV2.S vaccine versus placebo. The receptors derive from a person between 18 and 60 years old who received the Ad26.COV2.S COVID-19 vaccine or a placebo.

This clone was observed a single time. This chain connects TRBV29-1 to TRBJ2-2; unclear D gene. The CDR3 runs to 14 residues. V lost 3 bases, J lost 0 bases, and 8 bases lay in between. CDR1 and CDR2 from the germline V gene are SQVTM and ANQGSEA. The DNA for the CDR3 is TGCAGCGTTGAGGGCGGACCGAACACCGGGGAGCTGTTTTTT. Translated, it gives CSVEGGPNTGELFF.

This chain joins TRBV11-2 and TRBJ1-2; TRBD1 might be the D (6 bases). V was pared by 5 bases and J by 2 bases, with 9 bases between. From germline, CDR1 is SGHAT and CDR2 FQNNGV. The CDR3 totals 13 residues. The CDR3 DNA follows: TGTGCCAGCAGCCCTGACAGGAACTATGGCTACACCTTC. This translates into CASSPDRNYGYTF.

This clone has just one count. The chain carries TRBV11-2 and TRBJ2-7; 9 nucleotides align to TRBD2. CDR1 is SGHAT, CDR2 FQNNGV, per germline. The V and J ends lost 5 bases and 2 bases, in that order; junction bases with no gene match: 7. The length of the CDR3 is 15 residues. Here the CDR3 reads CASSLSSGSPYEQYF. The CDR3 DNA reads as TGTGCCAGCAGCCTTAGTAGCGGGAGCCCCTACGAGCAGTACTTC.

The rearrangement uses TRBV5-6 and TRBJ1-6; D is undetermined. The V end lost 0 bases, the J end lost 4 bases, and 5 bases lay between the germline ends. CDR3 length: 14 amino acids. CDR1 SGHDT and CDR2 YYEEEE come from the germline V gene. The CDR3 DNA reads TGTGCCAGCAGCTTGGTCGGATATAATTCACCCCTCCACTTT. Translating gives CASSLVGYNSPLHF.

This clone showed up just a few times. The V call is TRBV9, the J call TRBJ1-4, with 7 bases lining up with TRBD1. CDR1 SGDLS and CDR2 YYNGEE come from the germline V gene. CDR3 length: 15 amino acids. Trimming cost V 2 bases and J 5 bases; bases outside gene matches: 6. The CDR3 DNA is TGTGCCAGCAGCGTTCGACAGGGCCTGAATGAAAAACTGTTTTTT. This sequence encodes CASSVRQGLNEKLFF.

This clone was detected many times. The gene calls are TRBV9 and TRBJ2-2; D unresolved. The CDR3 runs to 16 residues. Germline V gives CDR1 SGDLS, CDR2 YYNGEE. Between the trimmed V and J ends, which lost 2 bases and 0 bases, there was a span of 11 bases. Here the CDR3 DNA reads TGTGCCAGCAGCGTTCGGGCGGACGCGAACACCGGGGAGCTGTTTTTT. It codes for CASSVRADANTGELFF.

This rearrangement joins TRBV28 to TRBJ1-5, with 7 bases matching TRBD1. This CDR3 region has 13 residues. J gave up 7 bases and V 5 bases, and 5 bases lay outside the gene matches. Germline V CDR1 and CDR2: MDHEN, SYDVKM. The CDR3 region has the DNA TGTGCCAGCAGTGACAGGGCTGGACAGCCCCAGCATTTT. Its protein product is CASSDRAGQPQHF.

V and J are TRBV7-9 and TRBJ2-6; tentatively, D is TRBD1 or TRBD2 (6 bases each). The CDR3 spans 15 residues. CDR1 and CDR2 from the germline V gene are SEHNR and FQNEAQ (reference sequence). V lost 4 bases, J lost 5 bases, and 12 bases lay in between. CDR3 in DNA: TGTGCCAGCAGCTCAGAGGGGGGAAGGGCCAACGTCCTGACTTTC. This translates into CASSSEGGRANVLTF.